This entry lists 21 T cell receptor beta chains sequenced from one sample in a study of T cell changes during pregnancy in multiple sclerosis. Sequencing was performed with immunoSEQ multiplex PCR; in TCRdb, only in-frame clones are kept and a portion is missing. The repertoire holds roughly 64,000 clones, with roughly 91% as singletons. Sequenced here: peripheral blood, sampled in the third trimester of pregnancy. The receptors were gathered from a female donor in good health, enrolled as a control in a pregnancy study.

This clone was seen once. This rearrangement joins TRBV27 to TRBJ2-3, with TRBD2 matching over 14 bases. V shed 6 bases, J shed 4 bases, and the junction held 9 bases outside the gene matches. The CDR3 runs 17 residues. The germline V gene has CDR1 MNHEY and CDR2 SMNVEV (reference sequence). CDR3 in DNA: TGTGCCAGCAGCCGCACCGGGACTAGCGGGAGCCCAGATACGCAGTATTTT. It is translated as CASSRTGTSGSPDTQYF.

The chain employs TRBV30 and TRBJ1-2, with a weak D call TRBD1 (6 bases). This CDR3 has 13 amino acids. The germline V gene has CDR1 GTSNPN and CDR2 SVGIG (reference sequence). Trimming cost V 5 bases and J 2 bases, with 12 bases left between them. CDR3 sequence reads: CAWGGAPNYGYTF. CDR3 DNA: TGTGCCTGGGGGGGGGCTCCCAACTATGGCTACACCTTC.

CDR3 residues: CASSYASNSGNTIYF. CDR3 sequence (DNA): TGTGCCAGCAGTTACGCGAGTAACTCTGGAAACACCATATATTTT. The chain recombines TRBV6-5 with TRBJ1-3; D not certain. Germline V lookup: CDR1 MNHEY, CDR2 SVGAGI. The CDR3 consists of 15 residues. The V and J ends lost 2 bases and 0 bases respectively, with 8 bases between them.

This clone has a single count. This chain links TRBV4-1 with TRBJ2-3; TRBD2 agrees at 8 bases. The V gene's germline CDR1 is MGHRA and CDR2 YSYEKL. The J segment lost 1 base and the V segment lost 1 base, leaving 4 bases of the junction unmatched. This CDR3 region has 16 residues. The CDR3 nucleotides read TGCGCCAGCAGCCAAGGTCAACTAGCGGGCACAGATACGCAGTATTTT. Translated, it gives CASSQGQLAGTDTQYF.

The J gene is TRBJ2-3, the V gene TRBV12-5; the D gene is possibly TRBD2 (7 bases). This CDR3 is built from 18 residues. Trimming removed 2 bases at V and 5 bases at J, with 23 bases between. The germline CDR1 and CDR2 sequences are LGHNT and FRNRAP. The CDR3 DNA is TGTGCTAGTGGTTTGTCTCAACAGATGGGGGGGGCAGGAGATACGCAGTATTTT. This encodes CASGLSQQMGGAGDTQYF.

CDR3 DNA: TGCGCCAGCAGCTTGAGGACTAACAAGAACACCGGGGAGCTGTTTTTT. Its translation: CASSLRTNKNTGELFF. The chain carries TRBV5-1 and TRBJ2-2; TRBD2 is a possible D gene (6 bases). The germline V and J ends were trimmed by 1 base and 1 base, with 11 bases remaining between them. The CDR3 is 16 residues long. The germline V gene encodes CDR1 SGHRS and CDR2 YFSETQ.

The genes are TRBV6-6 and TRBJ2-5; weak D call: TRBD1 (5 bases). Germline V lookup: CDR1 MNHNY, CDR2 SVGAGI (reference sequence). With 6 bases removed from V and 1 base from J, the gap between germline ends came to 15 bases. The CDR3 has 15 residues. CDR3 protein: CASSPVQALQETQYF. CDR3 DNA sequence: TGTGCCAGCAGCCCCGTACAGGCGCTCCAAGAGACCCAGTACTTC.

This CDR3 is CASRSPSGGEKLFF. The DNA of the CDR3 is TGTGCCAGTAGATCTCCGTCGGGGGGTGAAAAACTGTTTTTT. V gene TRBV19 combines with J gene TRBJ1-4; D might be TRBD1 (5 bases). The CDR3 length is 14 residues. Germline V gene lookup returns CDR1 LNHDA and CDR2 SQIVND (reference sequence). Trimming left V 6 bases short and J 7 bases short, with 15 bases between.

The chain couples TRBV13 to TRBJ2-7; 11 bases align to TRBD1. In germline, CDR1 is PRHDT, CDR2 FYEKMQ (reference sequence). J was trimmed by 2 bases and V by 5 bases; bases with no gene match: 5. The length of the CDR3 is 15 residues. The DNA for the CDR3 is TGTGCCAGCAGCCTGGGACAGGGGGTCACCTACGAGCAGTACTTC. Translation: CASSLGQGVTYEQYF. The full variable domain, in which reference TRBV13 and TRBJ2-7 provide the parts outside the CDR3, is AAGVIQSPRHLIKEKRETATLKCYPIPRHDTVYWYQQGPGQDPQFLISFYEKMQSDKGSIPDRFSAQQFSDYHSELNMSSLELGDSALYFCASSLGQGVTYEQYFGPGTRLTVT.

This chain uses TRBV19 with TRBJ2-1; D possibly corresponds to TRBD2 (6 bases). The CDR3 sequence is 15 residues long. Trimming pared 0 bases from V and 4 bases from J, leaving 10 bases between. Looked up from germline, CDR1 is LNHDA and CDR2 is SQIVND (reference sequence). CDR3 region: CASSIDGGDYNEQFF. The DNA of the CDR3 is TGTGCCAGTAGTATAGACGGCGGGGATTACAATGAGCAGTTCTTC.

This rearrangement joins TRBV10-3 to TRBJ1-2; D unclear. Trimming cost V 10 bases and J 5 bases, with 14 bases left between them. Germline CDR1 reads ENHRY; CDR2 reads SYGVKD. The CDR3 spans 12 residues. This CDR3 is CATNIIGYGYTF. The CDR3 region has the DNA TGTGCCACCAACATCATCGGGTATGGCTACACCTTC.

This chain uses TRBV7-7 with TRBJ2-3, with D perhaps matching TRBD2 (6 bases). Germline V gene sequence: CDR1 SSHAT, CDR2 FNYEAQ (reference sequence). V dropped 5 bases and J dropped 0 bases, with 12 bases sitting between them. This CDR3 is 15 amino acids long. This chain's CDR3 is CASSRTTSSTDTQYF. As DNA, the CDR3 is TGTGCCAGCAGCCGGACTACCTCTAGCACAGATACGCAGTATTTT.

V is TRBV11-3 and J is TRBJ1-6; D might be TRBD1 (5 bases). Germline V CDR1 and CDR2: SGHNT, YENEEA. Trimming shortened V by 1 base and J by 7 bases, and 11 bases separated the two germline ends. CDR3 length: 15 amino acids. CDR3 sequence: CASSLGQPGNSPLHF. As DNA, the CDR3 is TGTGCCAGCAGCTTAGGACAGCCCGGGAATTCACCCCTCCACTTT.

The chain carries TRBV4-3 and TRBJ1-2; possibly TRBD1 for D (5 bases). The ends were cut back, 1 base at V and 4 bases at J, with 10 bases in the middle. The CDR3 has 14 residues. Germline V gene lookup returns CDR1 LGHNA and CDR2 YSLEER. The CDR3, as DNA: TGCGCCAGCAGCCAAGGGCAGGGAAGCTATGGCTACACCTTC. Translating it yields CASSQGQGSYGYTF.

The chain employs TRBV5-1 and TRBJ2-3; 9 nucleotides align to TRBD1. With V trimmed by 0 bases and J by 3 bases, 5 bases remained unmatched. The CDR3 sequence is 16 residues long. Germline CDR1 is SGHRS and CDR2 is YFSETQ. The CDR3 protein is CASSLARDRATDTQYF. The CDR3 nucleotides are TGCGCCAGCAGCTTGGCTAGGGACAGGGCTACAGATACGCAGTATTTT.

The V and J genes are TRBV6-6 and TRBJ1-2; 9 bases align to TRBD1. The V and J ends lost 4 bases and 5 bases, in that order; junction bases with no gene match: 8. From germline, CDR1 is MNHNY and CDR2 SVGAGI (reference sequence). The CDR3 is 15 amino acids. Written as DNA, the CDR3 is TGTGCCAGCAGTTCGACAGGGGGAGGGACGTATGGCTACACCTTC. Translated, it gives CASSSTGGGTYGYTF.

V is TRBV11-3 and J is TRBJ1-2; 7 nucleotides align to TRBD1. The CDR3 totals 13 residues. Germline loops: CDR1 SGHNT, CDR2 YENEEA. V shed 6 bases, J shed 8 bases, and the junction held 9 bases outside the gene matches. The CDR3 nucleotides read TGTGCCAGCAGTGGGACAGTTGGGTTCGGCTACACCTTC. Protein product: CASSGTVGFGYTF.

The CDR3 DNA sequence: TGTGCCAGCAGCTTGGGACAGGGAGACAATCAGCCCCAGCATTTT. This codes for CASSLGQGDNQPQHF. The chain carries TRBV5-6 and TRBJ1-5, with 7 bases aligning to TRBD1. Germline V gene lookup returns CDR1 SGHDT and CDR2 YYEEEE. The CDR3 runs to 15 residues. The V segment lost 0 bases and the J segment 3 bases; nucleotides outside the gene matches: 3.

The V gene is TRBV2, the J gene TRBJ2-2; 7 bases line up with TRBD2. Trimming removed 7 bases from V and 0 bases from J; junction bases left unmatched: 2. The CDR3 has 14 residues. Germline CDR1 is SNHLY and CDR2 is FYNNEI. CDR3 sequence reads: CASMGRANTGELFF. CDR3 nucleotides: TGTGCCAGCATGGGGAGGGCGAACACCGGGGAGCTGTTTTTT.

The chain recombines TRBV27 with TRBJ2-5, with 7 bases lining up with TRBD1. V dropped 1 base and J dropped 3; count of bases not matched to a gene: 8. In germline, CDR1 is MNHEY, CDR2 SMNVEV (reference sequence). This CDR3 spans 16 amino acids. DNA of the CDR3: TGTGCCAGCAGTTTATTAAGGGGGCAGGCTAAAGAGACCCAGTACTTC. Amino acids: CASSLLRGQAKETQYF.

V usage is TRBV28 and J usage is TRBJ2-7; D is possibly TRBD1 (6 bases). CDR1 is MDHEN and CDR2 is SYDVKM in the germline V gene. V lost 3 bases and J lost 1, with 10 bases in between. The CDR3 covers 14 residues. The CDR3 protein is CASSFLGQSYEQYF. CDR3 DNA: TGTGCCAGCAGTTTTTTGGGACAATCCTACGAGCAGTACTTC.